Presented here are 5 T cell receptor beta chains from one specimen sequenced in a study of blood T cell repertoires in COVID-19. Assay used: immunoSEQ multiplex PCR; TCRdb lists only in-frame clones, some missing. The sample lists roughly 230,000 clones, about 88% occurring once. The source material was peripheral blood. The receptors originated from a woman in her thirties or forties who had recovered from COVID-19.

The rearrangement uses TRBV5-1 and TRBJ2-7, with 8 nucleotides matching TRBD1. There are 12 residues in the CDR3. From germline, CDR1 is SGHRS and CDR2 YFSETQ. Unmatched junction bases numbered 4, after V lost 4 bases and J lost 7 bases. The CDR3 bases are TGCGCCAGCAGCCAGACAGGGGATGAGCAGTACTTC. Translating it yields CASSQTGDEQYF.

This clone was detected a few times. The rearrangement links TRBV7-9 to TRBJ1-1; TRBD1 matches 10 bases. V gave up 1 base and J gave up 3 bases; unmatched junction bases: 8. The CDR3 length is 17 residues. Germline V CDR1 and CDR2: SEHNR, FQNEAQ (reference sequence). The chain's CDR3 is CASSLEVYGTGDTEAFF. The CDR3, as DNA: TGTGCCAGCAGCTTAGAGGTATACGGGACAGGGGACACTGAAGCTTTCTTT.

The rearrangement links TRBV7-9 to TRBJ1-4, with TRBD1 as a possible D gene (5 bases). Germline V gives CDR1 SEHNR, CDR2 FQNEAQ (reference sequence). Trimming removed 5 bases from V and 7 bases from J, with 14 bases in between. The CDR3 consists of 14 residues. The CDR3 spells CASSNLGRGEKLFF. The CDR3 DNA sequence: TGTGCCAGCAGCAACTTGGGGCGAGGTGAAAAACTGTTTTTT.

The genes are TRBV6-5 and TRBJ1-1, with unresolved D. The germline CDR1 and CDR2 sequences are MNHEY and SVGAGI. The CDR3 is 14 residues long. The V gene lost 5 bases and the J gene lost 5 bases, with 15 bases spanning the gap. This chain's CDR3 is CASSRHGPGTEAFF. The CDR3 DNA reads TGTGCCAGCAGTCGTCATGGCCCGGGAACTGAAGCTTTCTTT.

This sequence joins TRBV3-1 (or the pseudogene TRBV3-2) and TRBJ2-7; TRBD1 agrees at 8 bases. Germline CDR1 and CDR2: LGHDT and YNNKEL (reference sequence). The CDR3 sequence is 14 residues long. Losses at the gene ends were 1 base for V and 3 bases for J; bases not matched to a gene: 2. Here the CDR3 reads CASSQATGGYEQYF. The CDR3 DNA sequence: TGTGCCAGCAGCCAAGCTACAGGGGGCTACGAGCAGTACTTC.